The clone carrying this TCR beta chain was observed a few times. Its antigen is as yet unknown. This entry comes from a study of cytomegalovirus exposure and HLA in healthy donors. Every donor was a healthy person donating bone marrow. CDR1 is LGHNA and CDR2 is YSLEER in the germline V gene. The CDR3 is 15 amino acids. Between the trimmed V and J ends, which lost 6 bases and 5 bases, there was a span of 16 bases. Findings and limits, study-wide: Associated with cytomegalovirus, according to the listing, were around 160 TCR beta chains. Common viral pathogens seemed, in a later analysis, to connect with several of the most significant clusters.

60 Vbeta and 13 Jbeta primers were used in PCR. The repertoire was sequenced with immunoSEQ multiplex PCR; TCRdb's copy has only in-frame clones and lacks some. This table has 55,000 to 65,000 clones, approximately 79% appearing once. The rearrangement links TRBV4-3 to TRBJ2-2; possibly TRBD1 for D (6 bases). Source material: PBMCs. The receptor comes from a woman aged 25 to 39 in good health and CMV-seronegative. DNA of the CDR3: TGCGCCAGCAGGGATTCAGGGGTCGGGACCGGGGAGCTGTTTTTT. It specifies CASRDSGVGTGELFF.